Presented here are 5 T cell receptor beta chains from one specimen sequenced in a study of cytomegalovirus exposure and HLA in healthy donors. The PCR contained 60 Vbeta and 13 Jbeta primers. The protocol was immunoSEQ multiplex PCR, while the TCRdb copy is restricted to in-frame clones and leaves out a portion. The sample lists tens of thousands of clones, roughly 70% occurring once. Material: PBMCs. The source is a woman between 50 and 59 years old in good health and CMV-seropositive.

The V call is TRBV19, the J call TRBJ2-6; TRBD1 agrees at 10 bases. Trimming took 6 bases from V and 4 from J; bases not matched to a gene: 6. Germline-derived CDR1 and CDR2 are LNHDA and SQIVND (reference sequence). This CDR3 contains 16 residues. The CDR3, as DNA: TGTGCCAGTAGAGGGACAGGGGAGGCCGGGGCCAACGTCCTGACTTTC. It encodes CASRGTGEAGANVLTF.

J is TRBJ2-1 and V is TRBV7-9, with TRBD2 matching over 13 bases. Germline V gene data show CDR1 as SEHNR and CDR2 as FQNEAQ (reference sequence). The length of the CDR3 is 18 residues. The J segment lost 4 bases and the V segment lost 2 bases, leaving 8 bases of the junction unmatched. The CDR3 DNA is TGTGCCAGCAGCTTACAGGGTTCGGGACTAGCGGGATACAATGAGCAGTTCTTC. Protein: CASSLQGSGLAGYNEQFF. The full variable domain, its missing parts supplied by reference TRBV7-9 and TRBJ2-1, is DTGVSQNPRHKITKRGQNVTFRCDPISEHNRLYWYRQTLGQGPEFLTYFQNEAQLEKSRLLSDRFSAERPKGSFSTLEIQRTEQGDSAMYLCASSLQGSGLAGYNEQFFGPGTRLTVL.

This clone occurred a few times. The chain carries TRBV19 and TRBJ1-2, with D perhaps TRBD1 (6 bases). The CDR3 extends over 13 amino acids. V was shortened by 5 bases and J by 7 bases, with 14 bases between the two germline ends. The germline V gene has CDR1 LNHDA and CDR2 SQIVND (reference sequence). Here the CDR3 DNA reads TGTGCCAGTAGTCTTCCCAGGGGCCGTGGCTACACCTTC. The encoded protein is CASSLPRGRGYTF.

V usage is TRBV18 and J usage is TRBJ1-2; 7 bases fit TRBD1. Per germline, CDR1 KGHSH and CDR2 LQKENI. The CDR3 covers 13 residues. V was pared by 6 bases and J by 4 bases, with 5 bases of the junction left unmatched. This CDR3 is CASSPDRVYGYTF. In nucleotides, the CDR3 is TGTGCCAGCTCCCCCGACAGGGTCTATGGCTACACCTTC.

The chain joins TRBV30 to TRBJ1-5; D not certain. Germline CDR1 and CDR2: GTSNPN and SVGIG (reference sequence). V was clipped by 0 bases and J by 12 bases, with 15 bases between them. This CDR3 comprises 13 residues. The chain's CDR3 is CAWSVGGRDHQHF. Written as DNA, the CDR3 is TGTGCCTGGAGTGTGGGAGGACGGGATCACCAGCATTTT. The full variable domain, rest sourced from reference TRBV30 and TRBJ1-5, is SQTIHQWPATLVQPVGSPLSLECTVEGTSNPNLYWYRQAAGRGLQLLFYSVGIGQISSEVPQNLSASRPQDRQFILSSKKLLLSDSGFYLCAWSVGGRDHQHFGDGTRLSIL.